Each of the 15 T cell receptor beta chains below was sequenced from the same sample in a study of CD8+ T cells in alopecia areata. RNA, once extracted, was reverse transcribed into cDNA for use as the sequencing template. Clones were sequenced by immunoSEQ multiplex PCR, and TCRdb holds only the in-frame ones, with some missing. The table records around 200,000 clones, about 55% of them present only once. Treatment in this sample: oral pan-JAK inhibitor, 5-10 mg twice daily. The sequenced sample was CD8+ T cells sorted from blood, obtained at week 24, from a patient treated with tofacitinib. Receptors originate from a human donor with alopecia areata.

This rearrangement joins TRBV25-1 to TRBJ2-5, with a tentative D call TRBD1 (5 bases). The J call is in doubt because the DNA end fits TRBJ2-7 better. The CDR3 spans 14 residues. Germline assignment: CDR1 MGHDK and CDR2 SYGVNS. CDR3 DNA: TGTGCCAGCAGTTCTAGAATCAGGGCCTACGAGCAGTACTTC. As protein: CASSSRIRAYEQYF.

This clone is a singleton in its sample. Written as DNA, the CDR3 is TGTGCCAGCAGTTGGCGGGAGGGCAATCAGCCCCAGCATTTT. Translation: CASSWREGNQPQHF. The rearrangement joins TRBV6-5 to TRBJ1-5; D is unclear. Germline V CDR1 and CDR2: MNHEY, SVGAGI. The CDR3 extends over 14 amino acids. V lost 4 bases and J lost 2, with 9 bases in between.

This clone was recorded a few times. The genes are TRBV27 and TRBJ2-1, with 7 bases aligning to TRBD1. The CDR3 has 13 amino acids. Germline loops: CDR1 MNHEY, CDR2 SMNVEV (reference sequence). V lost 4 bases to trimming and J lost 7 bases; unmatched junction nucleotides: 4. The CDR3 region has the DNA TGTGCCAGCAGTTCGGGACAGCTAAATGAGCAGTTCTTC. Residues: CASSSGQLNEQFF.

This clone is medium-sized within its sample. The rearrangement links TRBV19 to TRBJ2-1; the D gene could be TRBD1 or TRBD2 (5 bases each). V was shortened by 5 bases and J by 7 bases, with 12 bases between the two germline ends. This CDR3 region has 13 residues. CDR1 and CDR2 from the germline V gene are LNHDA and SQIVND (reference sequence). The CDR3 reads CASSVGVKNEQFF. CDR3 nucleotides: TGTGCCAGTAGTGTGGGGGTTAAGAATGAGCAGTTCTTC. Using reference TRBV19 and TRBJ2-1 for the parts outside the CDR3, the full variable domain is DGGITQSPKYLFRKEGQNVTLSCEQNLNHDAMYWYRQDPGQGLRLIYYSQIVNDFQKGDIAEGYSVSREKKESFPLTVTSAQKNPTAFYLCASSVGVKNEQFFGPGTRLTVL.

CDR3 in DNA: TGTGCCAGCAGCTTAGAAGGGGGCGTGGGGCGGACTGAAGCTTTCTTT. Its translation is CASSLEGGVGRTEAFF. The rearrangement links TRBV7-9 to TRBJ1-1; 7 nucleotides match TRBD1. The CDR3 contains 16 residues. Germline V CDR1 and CDR2: SEHNR, FQNEAQ (reference sequence). Losses at the gene ends were 1 base for V and 5 bases for J; bases not matched to a gene: 10.

This clone was picked up a small number of times. This chain joins TRBV4-3 and TRBJ1-5, with D possibly TRBD1 on 5 matching bases. CDR3 length equals 16 residues. Germline CDR1 is LGHNA and CDR2 is YSLEER. The V end was cut by 4 bases, the J end by 3 bases, with 16 bases between. CDR3 sequence: CASSPYAGEYNQPQHF. CDR3 in DNA: TGCGCCAGCAGCCCCTACGCGGGGGAGTACAATCAGCCCCAGCATTTT.

V gene TRBV5-1 combines with J gene TRBJ2-6; D gene unclear. Looked up from germline, CDR1 is SGHRS and CDR2 is YFSETQ. Deletions cut 3 bases from V and 10 bases from J, with 5 bases between. CDR3 size: 11 residues. CDR3 DNA sequence: TGCGCCAGCAGCTGGAGAAACGTCCTGACTTTC. Protein: CASSWRNVLTF.

This chain joins TRBV5-1 and TRBJ1-2; TRBD1 matches at 10 bases. V gave up 6 bases and J gave up 4 bases; unmatched junction bases: 12. The CDR3 has 16 residues. Germline V gene sequence: CDR1 SGHRS, CDR2 YFSETQ. The CDR3 here is CASKTGGDGAGYGYTF. The DNA of the CDR3 is TGCGCCAGCAAGACAGGGGGCGACGGGGCCGGCTATGGCTACACCTTC.

The chain uses TRBV27 and TRBJ1-5; the D is unclear. The germline gives CDR1 MNHEY, CDR2 SMNVEV (reference sequence). CDR3 size: 13 residues. V shed 2 bases and J shed 4 bases, with 6 bases lying between them. CDR3 bases: TGTGCCAGCAGTTTAGGGGAAAATCAGCCCCAGCATTTT. Encoded protein: CASSLGENQPQHF.

CDR3 amino acids: CASSPPGQLIQYF. CDR3 in DNA: TGTGCCAGCAGTCCCCCGGGACAGCTAATTCAGTACTTC. The rearrangement uses TRBV27 and TRBJ2-4; 7 positions agree with TRBD1. J gave up 10 bases and V 5 bases, and 8 bases lay outside the gene matches. Per germline, CDR1 MNHEY and CDR2 SMNVEV (reference sequence). The CDR3 is 13 amino acids.

V and J are TRBV15 and TRBJ1-5; 7 bases align to TRBD1. CDR1 and CDR2 (germline): LNHNV, YYDKDF (reference sequence). This CDR3 is built from 14 residues. V lost 4 bases to trimming and J lost 4 bases; unmatched junction nucleotides: 4. CDR3 residues: CATSISRGNQPQHF. DNA of the CDR3: TGTGCCACCAGCATAAGCAGGGGGAATCAGCCCCAGCATTTT.

As DNA, the CDR3 is TGTGCCAGCAGCGTAGATCAGCGGGGGATCCTAGATACGCAGTATTTT. Translated, it gives CASSVDQRGILDTQYF. The V call is TRBV9, the J call TRBJ2-3; 8 bases agree with TRBD2. Germline V CDR1 and CDR2: SGDLS, YYNGEE. J gave up 5 bases and V 0 bases, and 8 bases lay outside the gene matches. The CDR3 consists of 16 residues.

This clone occurred a few times. The chain carries TRBV9 and TRBJ2-5, with 8 bases matching TRBD1. Trimming cost V 7 bases and J 0 bases; bases outside gene matches: 8. This CDR3 contains 15 residues. The V gene's germline CDR1 is SGDLS and CDR2 YYNGEE. The CDR3 region is CASSARQGNQETQYF. Written as DNA, the CDR3 is TGTGCCAGCTCCGCAAGACAGGGGAACCAAGAGACCCAGTACTTC. Using reference TRBV9 and TRBJ2-5 for the parts outside the CDR3, the full variable domain is DSGVTQTPKHLITATGQRVTLRCSPRSGDLSVYWYQQSLDQGLQFLIQYYNGEERAKGNILERFSAQQFPDLHSELNLSSLELGDSALYFCASSARQGNQETQYFGPGTRLLVL.

The V call is TRBV11-2, the J call TRBJ1-2; no reliable D call. Germline lookup yields CDR1 SGHAT and CDR2 FQNNGV. CDR3 size: 14 residues. V lost 2 bases to trimming and J lost 8 bases, with 15 bases between them. CDR3 coding DNA: TGTGCCAGCAGCTTAACCGCCGGGCATAGGGGCTACACCTTC. It codes for CASSLTAGHRGYTF.

The chain is built from TRBV6-1 and TRBJ2-2, with D uncertain. The germline V gene encodes CDR1 MNHNS and CDR2 SASEGT. The V gene lost 2 bases and the J gene lost 4 bases, with 5 bases spanning the gap. There are 13 residues in the CDR3. CDR3 sequence: CASSERATGELFF. The CDR3 DNA follows: TGTGCCAGCAGTGAACGGGCCACCGGGGAGCTGTTTTTT.